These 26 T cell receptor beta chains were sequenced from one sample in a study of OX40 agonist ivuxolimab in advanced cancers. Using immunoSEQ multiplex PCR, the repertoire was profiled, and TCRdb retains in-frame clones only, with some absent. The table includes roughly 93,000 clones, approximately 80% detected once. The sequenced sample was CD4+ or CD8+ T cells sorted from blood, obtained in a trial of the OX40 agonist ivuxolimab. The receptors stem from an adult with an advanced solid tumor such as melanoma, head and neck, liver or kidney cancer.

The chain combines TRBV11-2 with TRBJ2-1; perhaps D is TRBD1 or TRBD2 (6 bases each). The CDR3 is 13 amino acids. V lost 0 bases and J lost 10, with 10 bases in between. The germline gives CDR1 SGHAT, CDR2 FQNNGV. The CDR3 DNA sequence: TGTGCCAGCAGCTTAGAGAGGGGGGCCGAGCAGTTCTTC. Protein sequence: CASSLERGAEQFF.

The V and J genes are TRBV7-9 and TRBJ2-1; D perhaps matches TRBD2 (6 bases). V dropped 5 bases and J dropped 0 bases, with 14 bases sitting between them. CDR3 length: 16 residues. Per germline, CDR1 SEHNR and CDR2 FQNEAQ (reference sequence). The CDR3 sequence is CASSPVRDSSYNEQFF. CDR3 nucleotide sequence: TGTGCCAGCAGCCCCGTGCGGGACTCCTCCTACAATGAGCAGTTCTTC.

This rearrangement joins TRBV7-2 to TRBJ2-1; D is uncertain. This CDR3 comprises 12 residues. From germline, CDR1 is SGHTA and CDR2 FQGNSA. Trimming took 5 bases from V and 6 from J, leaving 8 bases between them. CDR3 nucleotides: TGTGCCAGCAGCCCCGTCGTCAATGAGCAGTTCTTC. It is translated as CASSPVVNEQFF.

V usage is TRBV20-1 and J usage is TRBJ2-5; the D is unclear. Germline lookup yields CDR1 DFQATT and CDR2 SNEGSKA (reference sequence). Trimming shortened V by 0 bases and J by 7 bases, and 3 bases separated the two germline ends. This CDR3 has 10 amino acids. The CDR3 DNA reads TGCAGTGCTAGAGAAGGGACCCAGTACTTC. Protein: CSAREGTQYF.

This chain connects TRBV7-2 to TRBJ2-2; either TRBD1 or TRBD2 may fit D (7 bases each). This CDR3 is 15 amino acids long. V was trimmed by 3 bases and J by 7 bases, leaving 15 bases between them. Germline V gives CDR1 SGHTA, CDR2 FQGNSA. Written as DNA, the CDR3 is TGTGCCAGCAGCTTGGGAGGGGGCCGGAGCGGGGAGCTGTTTTTT. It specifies CASSLGGGRSGELFF.

The CDR3 coding sequence is TGTGCCAGCAGTGAGCCGGGACACTACTACGAGCAGTACTTC. Translating gives CASSEPGHYYEQYF. The rearrangement links TRBV6-1 to TRBJ2-7; D is possibly TRBD1 (6 bases). The CDR3 spans 14 residues. Trimming cost V 3 bases and J 3 bases, with 12 bases left between them. CDR1 is MNHNS, CDR2 SASEGT, per germline.

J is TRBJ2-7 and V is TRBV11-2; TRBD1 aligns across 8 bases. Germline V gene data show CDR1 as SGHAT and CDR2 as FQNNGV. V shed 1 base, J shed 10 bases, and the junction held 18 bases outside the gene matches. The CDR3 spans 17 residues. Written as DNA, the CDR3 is TGTGCCAGCAGCTTAGGGGGCCTGCGGCAGGGGGCTTTAAGCCAGTACTTC. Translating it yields CASSLGGLRQGALSQYF.

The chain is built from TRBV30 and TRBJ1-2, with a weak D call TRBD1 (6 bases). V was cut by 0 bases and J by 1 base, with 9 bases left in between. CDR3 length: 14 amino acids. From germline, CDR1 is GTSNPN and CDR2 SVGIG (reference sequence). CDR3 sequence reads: CAWSVGTFNYGYTF. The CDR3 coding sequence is TGTGCCTGGAGTGTCGGGACATTTAACTATGGCTACACCTTC.

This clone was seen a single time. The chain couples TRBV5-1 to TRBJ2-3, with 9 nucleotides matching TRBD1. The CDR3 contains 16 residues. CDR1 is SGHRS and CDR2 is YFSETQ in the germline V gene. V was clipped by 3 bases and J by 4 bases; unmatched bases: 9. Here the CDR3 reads CASSSGDREGADTQYF. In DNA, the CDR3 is TGCGCCAGCAGCTCAGGGGACAGGGAAGGCGCAGATACGCAGTATTTT. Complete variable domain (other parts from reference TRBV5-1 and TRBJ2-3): KAGVTQTPRYLIKTRGQQVTLSCSPISGHRSVSWYQQTPGQGLQFLFEYFSETQRNKGNFPGRFSGRQFSNSRSEMNVSTLELGDSALYLCASSSGDREGADTQYFGPGTRLTVL.

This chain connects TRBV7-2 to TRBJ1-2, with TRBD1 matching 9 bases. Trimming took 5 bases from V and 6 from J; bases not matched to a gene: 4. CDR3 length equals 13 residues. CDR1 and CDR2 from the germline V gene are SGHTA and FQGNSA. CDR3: CASSPDRGDGYTF. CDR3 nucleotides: TGTGCCAGCAGCCCGGACAGGGGAGATGGCTACACCTTC.

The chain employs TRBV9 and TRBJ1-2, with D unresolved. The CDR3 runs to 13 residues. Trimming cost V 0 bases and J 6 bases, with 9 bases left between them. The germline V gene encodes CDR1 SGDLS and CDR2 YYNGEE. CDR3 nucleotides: TGTGCCAGCAGCGTAGGACATAAAGATGGCTACACCTTC. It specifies CASSVGHKDGYTF.

The CDR3 spells CASTGDNSPLHF. In DNA, the CDR3 is TGTGCCAGCACGGGGGATAATTCACCCCTCCACTTT. The V gene is TRBV2, the J gene TRBJ1-6; a weak D match, TRBD1 (5 bases). CDR1 is SNHLY and CDR2 is FYNNEI in the germline V gene. This CDR3 has 12 residues. Trimming cost V 7 bases and J 5 bases, with 6 bases left between them.

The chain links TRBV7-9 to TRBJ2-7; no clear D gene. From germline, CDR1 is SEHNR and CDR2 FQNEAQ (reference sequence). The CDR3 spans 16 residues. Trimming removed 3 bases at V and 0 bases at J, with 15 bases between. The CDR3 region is CASSFGSSSSSYEQYF. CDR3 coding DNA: TGTGCCAGCAGCTTCGGCAGCTCATCTTCCTCCTACGAGCAGTACTTC.

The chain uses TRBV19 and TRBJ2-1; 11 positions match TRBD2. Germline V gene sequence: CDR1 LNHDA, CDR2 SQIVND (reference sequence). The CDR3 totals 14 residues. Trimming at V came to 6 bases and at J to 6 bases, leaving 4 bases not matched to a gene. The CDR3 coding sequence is TGTGCCAGTAGACTAGCGGGAGTTCTCAATGAGCAGTTCTTC. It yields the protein CASRLAGVLNEQFF.

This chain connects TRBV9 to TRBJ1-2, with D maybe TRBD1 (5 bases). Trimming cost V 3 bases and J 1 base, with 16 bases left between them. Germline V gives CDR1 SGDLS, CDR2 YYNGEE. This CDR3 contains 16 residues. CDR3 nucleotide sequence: TGTGCCAGCAGCGCGGGGGGGGACTATCGTAACTATGGCTACACCTTC. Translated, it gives CASSAGGDYRNYGYTF.

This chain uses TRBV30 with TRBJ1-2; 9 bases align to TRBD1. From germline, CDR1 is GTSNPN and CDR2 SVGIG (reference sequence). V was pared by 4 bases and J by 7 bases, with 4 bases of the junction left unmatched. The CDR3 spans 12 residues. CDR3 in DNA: TGTGCCTGGACACAGGGGGCGCGTGGCTACACCTTC. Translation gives CAWTQGARGYTF.

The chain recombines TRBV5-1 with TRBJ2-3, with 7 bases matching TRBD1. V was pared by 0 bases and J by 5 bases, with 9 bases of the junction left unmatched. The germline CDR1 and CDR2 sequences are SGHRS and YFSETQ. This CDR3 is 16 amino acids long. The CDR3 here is CASSLAPGQNGDTQYF. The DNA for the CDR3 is TGCGCCAGCAGCTTGGCCCCGGGACAGAACGGAGATACGCAGTATTTT.

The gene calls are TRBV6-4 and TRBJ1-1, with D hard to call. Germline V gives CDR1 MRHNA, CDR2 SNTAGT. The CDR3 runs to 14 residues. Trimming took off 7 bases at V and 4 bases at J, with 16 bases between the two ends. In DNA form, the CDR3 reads TGTGCCAGCAAACTCCGAGAGGGTCCCACTGAAGCTTTCTTT. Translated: CASKLREGPTEAFF.

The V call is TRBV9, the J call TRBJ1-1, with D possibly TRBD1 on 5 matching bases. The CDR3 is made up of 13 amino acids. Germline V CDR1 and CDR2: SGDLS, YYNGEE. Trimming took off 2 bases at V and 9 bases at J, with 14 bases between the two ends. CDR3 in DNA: TGTGCCAGCAGCGTGGGGGAGGCCCAAAAAGCTTTCTTT. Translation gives CASSVGEAQKAFF.

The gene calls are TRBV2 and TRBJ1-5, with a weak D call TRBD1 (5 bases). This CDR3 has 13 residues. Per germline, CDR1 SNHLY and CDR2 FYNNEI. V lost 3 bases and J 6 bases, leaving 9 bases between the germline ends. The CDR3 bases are TGTGCCAGCAGTGATCGGGGGGTTCAGCCCCAGCATTTT. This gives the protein CASSDRGVQPQHF.

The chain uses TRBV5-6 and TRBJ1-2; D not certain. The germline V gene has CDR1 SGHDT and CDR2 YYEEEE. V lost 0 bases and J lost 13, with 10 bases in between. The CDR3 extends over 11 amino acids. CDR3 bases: TGTGCCAGCAGCTTGGACAGTTCCTGCACCTTC. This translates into CASSLDSSCTF.

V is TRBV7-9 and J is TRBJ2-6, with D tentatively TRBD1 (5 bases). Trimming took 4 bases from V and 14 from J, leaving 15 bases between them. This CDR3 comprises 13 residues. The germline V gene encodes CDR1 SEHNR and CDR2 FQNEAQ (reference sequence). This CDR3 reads CASSYMQGILLTF. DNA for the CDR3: TGTGCCAGCAGCTATATGCAGGGAATACTCCTGACTTTC.

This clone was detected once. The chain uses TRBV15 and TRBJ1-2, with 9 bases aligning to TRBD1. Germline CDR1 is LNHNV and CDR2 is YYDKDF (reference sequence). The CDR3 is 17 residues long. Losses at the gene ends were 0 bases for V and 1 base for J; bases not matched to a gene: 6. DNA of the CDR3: TGTGCCACCAGCAGAGATCTGAGACAGGGGGGTAACTATGGCTACACCTTC. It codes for CATSRDLRQGGNYGYTF.

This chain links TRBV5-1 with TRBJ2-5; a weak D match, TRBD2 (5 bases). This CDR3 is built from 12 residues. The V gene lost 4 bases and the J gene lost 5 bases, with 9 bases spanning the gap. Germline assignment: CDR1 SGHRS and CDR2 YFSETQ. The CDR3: CASSRGRETQYF. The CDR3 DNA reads TGCGCCAGCAGCAGAGGGCGGGAGACCCAGTACTTC.

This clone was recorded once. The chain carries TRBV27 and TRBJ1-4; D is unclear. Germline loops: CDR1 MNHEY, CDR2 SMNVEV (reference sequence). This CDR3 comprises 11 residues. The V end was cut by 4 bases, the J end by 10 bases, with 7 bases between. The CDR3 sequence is CASSYSGKLFF. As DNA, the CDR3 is TGTGCCAGCAGTTATTCGGGAAAACTGTTTTTT.

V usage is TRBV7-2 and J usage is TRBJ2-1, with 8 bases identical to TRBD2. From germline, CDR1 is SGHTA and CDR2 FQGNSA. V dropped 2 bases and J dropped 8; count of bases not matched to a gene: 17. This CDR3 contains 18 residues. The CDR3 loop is CASSLMPPLAGSRDEQFF. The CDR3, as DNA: TGTGCCAGCAGCTTAATGCCGCCTTTAGCGGGGTCTCGGGATGAGCAGTTCTTC.